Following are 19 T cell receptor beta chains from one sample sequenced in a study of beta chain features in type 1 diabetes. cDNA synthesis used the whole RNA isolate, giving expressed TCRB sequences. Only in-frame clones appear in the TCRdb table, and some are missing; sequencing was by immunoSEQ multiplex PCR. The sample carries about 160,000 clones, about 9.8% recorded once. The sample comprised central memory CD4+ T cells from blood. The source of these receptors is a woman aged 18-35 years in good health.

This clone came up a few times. As DNA, the CDR3 is TGTGCCTGGAACAGGGGACCTTCTAATGAAAAACTGTTTTTT. As protein: CAWNRGPSNEKLFF. The chain joins TRBV30 to TRBJ1-4, with 7 bases lining up with TRBD1. The CDR3 spans 14 residues. J gave up 3 bases and V 4 bases, and 5 bases lay outside the gene matches. Germline CDR1 reads GTSNPN; CDR2 reads SVGIG (reference sequence).

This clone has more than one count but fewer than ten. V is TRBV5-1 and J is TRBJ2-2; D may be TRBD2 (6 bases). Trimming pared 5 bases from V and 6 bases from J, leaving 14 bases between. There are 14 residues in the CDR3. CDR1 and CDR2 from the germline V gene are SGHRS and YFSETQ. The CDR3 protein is CASRDPGGAGELFF. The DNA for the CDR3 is TGCGCCAGCAGAGACCCAGGAGGGGCCGGGGAGCTGTTTTTT.

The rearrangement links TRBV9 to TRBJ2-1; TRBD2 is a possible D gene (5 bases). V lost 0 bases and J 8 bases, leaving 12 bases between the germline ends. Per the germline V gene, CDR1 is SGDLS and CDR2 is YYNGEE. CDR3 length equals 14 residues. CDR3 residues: CASSVANFGDEQFF. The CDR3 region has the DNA TGTGCCAGCAGCGTAGCTAATTTCGGGGATGAGCAGTTCTTC. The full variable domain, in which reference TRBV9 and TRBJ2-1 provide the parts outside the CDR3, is DSGVTQTPKHLITATGQRVTLRCSPRSGDLSVYWYQQSLDQGLQFLIQYYNGEERAKGNILERFSAQQFPDLHSELNLSSLELGDSALYFCASSVANFGDEQFFGPGTRLTVL.

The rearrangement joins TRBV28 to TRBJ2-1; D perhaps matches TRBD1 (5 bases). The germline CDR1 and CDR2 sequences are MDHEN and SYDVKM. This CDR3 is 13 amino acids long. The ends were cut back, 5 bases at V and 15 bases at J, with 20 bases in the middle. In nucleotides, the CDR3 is TGTGCCAGCAGTCCCAGGGCCACCTGGTATGCGTTCTTC. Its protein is CASSPRATWYAFF.

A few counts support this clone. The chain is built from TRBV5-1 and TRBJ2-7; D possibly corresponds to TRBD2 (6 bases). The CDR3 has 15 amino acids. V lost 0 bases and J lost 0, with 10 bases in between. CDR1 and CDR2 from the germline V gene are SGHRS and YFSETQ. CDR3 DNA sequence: TGCGCCAGCAGCTTGGGGGTCGGGAGCTCCTACGAGCAGTACTTC. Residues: CASSLGVGSSYEQYF.

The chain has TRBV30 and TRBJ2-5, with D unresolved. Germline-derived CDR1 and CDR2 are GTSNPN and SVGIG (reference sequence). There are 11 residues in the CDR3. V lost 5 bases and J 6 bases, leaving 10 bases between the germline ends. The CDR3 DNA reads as TGTGCCTGGGGCAGGTCGAAGACCCAGTACTTC. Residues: CAWGRSKTQYF.

Written as DNA, the CDR3 is TGTGCCAGCTCCGTAGGAGGAGGGGTCACAGATACGCAGTATTTT. Its protein product is CASSVGGGVTDTQYF. The rearrangement links TRBV18 to TRBJ2-3, with a possible D match to TRBD2 (6 bases). The length of the CDR3 is 15 residues. The germline V gene has CDR1 KGHSH and CDR2 LQKENI. The V and J ends lost 6 bases and 2 bases respectively, with 15 bases between them.

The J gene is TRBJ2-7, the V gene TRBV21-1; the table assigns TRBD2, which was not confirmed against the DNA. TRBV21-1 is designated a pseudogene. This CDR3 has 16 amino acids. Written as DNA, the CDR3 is TGTGCCAGCAGCAAACCGGCCCGGGGAAGGGTCTACGAGCAGTACTTC. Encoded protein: CASSKPARGRVYEQYF.

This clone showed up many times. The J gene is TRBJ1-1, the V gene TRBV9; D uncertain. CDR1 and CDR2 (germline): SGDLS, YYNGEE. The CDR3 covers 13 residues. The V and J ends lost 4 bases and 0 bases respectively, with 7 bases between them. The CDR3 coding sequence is TGTGCCAGCAGCCCGAACTTGAACACTGAAGCTTTCTTT. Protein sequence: CASSPNLNTEAFF.

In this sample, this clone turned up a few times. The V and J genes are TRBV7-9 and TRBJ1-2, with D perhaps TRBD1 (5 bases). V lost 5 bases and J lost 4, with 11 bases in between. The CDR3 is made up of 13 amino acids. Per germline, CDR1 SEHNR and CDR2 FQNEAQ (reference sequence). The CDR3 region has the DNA TGTGCCAGCAGCCAGGGACTGAGCTATGGCTACACCTTC. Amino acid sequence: CASSQGLSYGYTF.

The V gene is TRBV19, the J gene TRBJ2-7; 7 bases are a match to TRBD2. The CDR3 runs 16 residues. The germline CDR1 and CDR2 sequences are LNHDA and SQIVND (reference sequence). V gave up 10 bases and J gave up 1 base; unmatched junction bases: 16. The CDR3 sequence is CANTTQGGRRSYEQYF. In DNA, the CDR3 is TGTGCCAACACGACCCAAGGCGGGAGACGGTCCTACGAGCAGTACTTC.

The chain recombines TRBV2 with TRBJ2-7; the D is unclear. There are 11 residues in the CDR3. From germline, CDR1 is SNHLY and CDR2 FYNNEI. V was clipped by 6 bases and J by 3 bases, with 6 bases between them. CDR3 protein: CASSPLYEQYF. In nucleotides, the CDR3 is TGTGCCAGCAGCCCTCTCTACGAGCAGTACTTC.

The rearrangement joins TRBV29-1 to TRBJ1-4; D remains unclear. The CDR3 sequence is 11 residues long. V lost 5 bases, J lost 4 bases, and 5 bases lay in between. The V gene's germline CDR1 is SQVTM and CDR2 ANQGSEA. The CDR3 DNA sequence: TGCAGCGTTCGCAGTAATGAAAAACTGTTTTTT. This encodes CSVRSNEKLFF.

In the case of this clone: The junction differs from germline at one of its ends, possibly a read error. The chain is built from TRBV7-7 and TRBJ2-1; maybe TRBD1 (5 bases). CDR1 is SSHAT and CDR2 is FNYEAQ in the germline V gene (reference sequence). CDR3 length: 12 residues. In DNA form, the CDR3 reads TGTGCTAGCAGCCGGACCCAGGGTGAGCAGTTCTTC. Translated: CASSRTQGEQFF.

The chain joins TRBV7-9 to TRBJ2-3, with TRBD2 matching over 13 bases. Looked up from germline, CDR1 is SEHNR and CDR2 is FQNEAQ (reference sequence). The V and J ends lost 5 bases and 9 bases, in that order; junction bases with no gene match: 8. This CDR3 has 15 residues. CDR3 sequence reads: CASSPPGTSGTTQYF. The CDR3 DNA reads TGTGCCAGCAGCCCCCCCGGGACTAGCGGGACAACGCAGTATTTT.

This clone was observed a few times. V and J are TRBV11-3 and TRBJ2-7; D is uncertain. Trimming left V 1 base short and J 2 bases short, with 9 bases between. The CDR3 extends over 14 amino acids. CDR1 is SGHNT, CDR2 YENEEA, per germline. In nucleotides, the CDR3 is TGTGCCAGCAGCTTAGTGGCGGTCGCCTACGAGCAGTACTTC. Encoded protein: CASSLVAVAYEQYF.

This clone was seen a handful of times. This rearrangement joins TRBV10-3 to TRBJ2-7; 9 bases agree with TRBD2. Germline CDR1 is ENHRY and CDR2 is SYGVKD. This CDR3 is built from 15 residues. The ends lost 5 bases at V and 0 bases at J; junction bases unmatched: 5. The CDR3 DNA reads TGTGCCATCAGTTCTGGGACTAGCAACTCCTACGAGCAGTACTTC. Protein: CAISSGTSNSYEQYF.

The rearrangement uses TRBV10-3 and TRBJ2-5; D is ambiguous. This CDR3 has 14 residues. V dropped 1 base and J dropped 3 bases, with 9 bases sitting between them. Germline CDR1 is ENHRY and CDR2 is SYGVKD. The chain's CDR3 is CAISEYSRKETQYF. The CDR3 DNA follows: TGTGCCATCAGTGAGTACAGCAGAAAAGAGACCCAGTACTTC.

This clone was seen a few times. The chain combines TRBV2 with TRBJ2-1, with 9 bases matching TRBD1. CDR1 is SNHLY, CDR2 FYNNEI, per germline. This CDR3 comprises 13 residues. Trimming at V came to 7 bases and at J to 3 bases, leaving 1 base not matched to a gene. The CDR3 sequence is CASTGQGYNEQFF. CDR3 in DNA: TGTGCCAGCACGGGACAGGGCTACAATGAGCAGTTCTTC.